The 6 T cell receptor beta chains presented below share a single source sample, sequenced in a study of blood T cell repertoires in COVID-19. Using immunoSEQ multiplex PCR, the repertoire was profiled, and TCRdb retains in-frame clones only, with some absent. Here the sample spans more than 200,000 clones, roughly 87% being singletons. Material: peripheral blood. The receptor set was obtained from a human donor in a cohort sampled during active COVID-19.

V usage is TRBV7-2 and J usage is TRBJ2-5, with 7 bases fitting TRBD1. This CDR3 contains 15 residues. Trimming at V came to 5 bases and at J to 1 base, leaving 7 bases not matched to a gene. Germline CDR1 and CDR2: SGHTA and FQGNSA. Here the CDR3 reads CASSPNRGPQETQYF. The CDR3 DNA sequence: TGTGCCAGCAGCCCAAACAGGGGCCCCCAAGAGACCCAGTACTTC.

The chain recombines TRBV27 with TRBJ1-2, with D perhaps matching TRBD1 (6 bases). The CDR3 length is 15 residues. Per germline, CDR1 MNHEY and CDR2 SMNVEV (reference sequence). V was trimmed by 1 base and J by 8 bases, leaving 17 bases between them. CDR3 region: CASSLLGLYGGGYTF. CDR3 nucleotide sequence: TGTGCCAGCAGTTTATTAGGCCTTTATGGGGGCGGCTACACCTTC.

This chain joins TRBV4-1 and TRBJ1-1; TRBD1 might be the D (5 bases). The CDR3 consists of 16 residues. Germline V gene data show CDR1 as MGHRA and CDR2 as YSYEKL. Trimming pared 4 bases from V and 2 bases from J, leaving 17 bases between. CDR3 sequence reads: CASSPRGGSGNTEAFF. The CDR3 coding sequence is TGCGCCAGCAGCCCCCGGGGGGGTTCAGGAAACACTGAAGCTTTCTTT.

J is TRBJ2-1 and V is TRBV19, with 8 bases lining up with TRBD1. The CDR3 length is 13 residues. With V trimmed by 6 bases and J by 7 bases, 5 bases remained unmatched. Germline V gives CDR1 LNHDA, CDR2 SQIVND (reference sequence). The CDR3: CASSDRGTNEQFF. CDR3 in DNA: TGTGCCAGTAGCGACAGGGGAACGAATGAGCAGTTCTTC. Full variable domain (remainder filled in from reference TRBV19 and TRBJ2-1): DGGITQSPKYLFRKEGQNVTLSCEQNLNHDAMYWYRQDPGQGLRLIYYSQIVNDFQKGDIAEGYSVSREKKESFPLTVTSAQKNPTAFYLCASSDRGTNEQFFGPGTRLTVL.

The chain recombines TRBV5-1 with TRBJ2-1; TRBD1 agrees at 8 bases. J lost 3 bases, V lost 3 bases, and 5 bases had no gene match. The CDR3 sequence is 15 residues long. The V gene's germline CDR1 is SGHRS and CDR2 YFSETQ. In DNA form, the CDR3 reads TGCGCCAGCAGCTCCGGGACAGGAGTCTACAATGAGCAGTTCTTC. It specifies CASSSGTGVYNEQFF. Based on the CDR3 plus reference TRBV5-1 and TRBJ2-1, the full variable domain is KAGVTQTPRYLIKTRGQQVTLSCSPISGHRSVSWYQQTPGQGLQFLFEYFSETQRNKGNFPGRFSGRQFSNSRSEMNVSTLELGDSALYLCASSSGTGVYNEQFFGPGTRLTVL.

The chain has TRBV5-1 and TRBJ1-1, with D perhaps matching TRBD1 (5 bases). The CDR3 is 13 amino acids. CDR1 and CDR2 (germline): SGHRS, YFSETQ. Trimming cost V 4 bases and J 7 bases, with 14 bases left between them. The DNA of the CDR3 is TGCGCCAGCAGCCCCTCCGCTCAGGGTGAAGCTTTCTTT. This gives the protein CASSPSAQGEAFF. The full variable domain, its missing parts supplied by reference TRBV5-1 and TRBJ1-1, is KAGVTQTPRYLIKTRGQQVTLSCSPISGHRSVSWYQQTPGQGLQFLFEYFSETQRNKGNFPGRFSGRQFSNSRSEMNVSTLELGDSALYLCASSPSAQGEAFFGQGTRLTVV.